This TCR beta chain appears in the sequencing data of a study of regulatory T cells in long-lasting Graves disease. The germline V and J ends were trimmed by 3 bases and 14 bases, with 12 bases remaining between them. The CDR3 is made up of 12 amino acids. The germline V gene encodes CDR1 SGHRS and CDR2 YFSETQ. This clonotype was observed a few times. Combining iRepertoire HTBI primers with Arm-PCR of CDR3 regions, the authors built TCR beta libraries. TCRdb processed the multiplex PCR reads anew with MiXCR; each CDR3 protein has one entry. The data show 650,000 to 850,000 distinct CDR3 sequences, around 30% seen once. Time point of the sample: persistent/refractory GD, antithyroid drugs over 5 years with positive TRAb. RNA isolated from PBMCs was used to make the TCR library.

The clonotype was recovered from a female donor with Graves disease. This chain links TRBV5-1 with TRBJ1-6, with D tentatively TRBD1 (5 bases). The input for sequencing was peripheral blood mononuclear cells (PBMCs), taken when the disease was refractory, from a patient treated with antithyroid drugs. CDR3 residues: CASSWGDQALHF. The CDR3 coding sequence is TGCGCCAGCAGCTGGGGGGATCAGGCCCTCCACTTT.